Following are 12 T cell receptor beta chains from one sample sequenced in a study of OX40 agonist ivuxolimab in advanced cancers. Measured with immunoSEQ multiplex PCR; TCRdb has only the in-frame clones, and not every one. The sample lists tens of thousands of clones, more than 70% occurring once. Sequencing was performed on CD4+ or CD8+ T cells sorted from blood, taken in a trial of the OX40 agonist ivuxolimab. Source of these receptors: an adult with an advanced solid tumor such as melanoma, head and neck, liver or kidney cancer.

The sample holds a few counts of this clone. The rearrangement links TRBV5-1 to TRBJ2-5; 7 nucleotides agree with TRBD1. V was pared by 4 bases and J by 5 bases, with 11 bases of the junction left unmatched. CDR3 size: 15 residues. CDR1 is SGHRS and CDR2 is YFSETQ in the germline V gene. In DNA form, the CDR3 reads TGCGCCAGCAGCGGGACAGATTTTATTGAGGAGACCCAGTACTTC. Translation: CASSGTDFIEETQYF.

CDR3 sequence: CASSFSGGTSTDTQYF. As DNA, the CDR3 is TGTGCCAGCAGTTTCTCCGGGGGTACTAGCACAGATACGCAGTATTTT. V usage is TRBV27 and J usage is TRBJ2-3; tentative D call: TRBD2 (6 bases). V lost 3 bases and J lost 0, with 13 bases in between. The germline V gene encodes CDR1 MNHEY and CDR2 SMNVEV (reference sequence). The CDR3 is made up of 16 amino acids.

The sample holds a few counts of this clone. The J gene is TRBJ2-7, the V gene TRBV6-6, with TRBD1 matching over 7 bases. CDR1 and CDR2 from the germline V gene are MNHNY and SVGAGI (reference sequence). V gave up 6 bases and J gave up 3 bases; unmatched junction bases: 11. The CDR3 consists of 15 residues. CDR3 in DNA: TGTGCCAGCAGGAGGCCGGGACAGTCTTACTACGAGCAGTACTTC. This encodes CASRRPGQSYYEQYF.

This clone appeared once. The chain recombines TRBV9 with TRBJ2-3; no clear D. The CDR3 consists of 16 residues. The germline V gene has CDR1 SGDLS and CDR2 YYNGEE. V lost 0 bases and J lost 1, with 12 bases in between. In DNA form, the CDR3 reads TGTGCCAGCAGCGTAGAAGTACGCTCCGGCACAGATACGCAGTATTTT. Its protein is CASSVEVRSGTDTQYF.

The chain combines TRBV7-3 with TRBJ2-1, with 11 positions matching TRBD2. V shed 5 bases, J shed 4 bases, and the junction held 4 bases outside the gene matches. The CDR3 sequence is 15 residues long. The germline CDR1 and CDR2 sequences are SGHTA and FQGTGA. CDR3 DNA: TGTGCCAGCAGCCCCCGGACTAGCGGGTACAATGAGCAGTTCTTC. This encodes CASSPRTSGYNEQFF. Full variable domain (outside the CDR3, taken from reference TRBV7-3 and TRBJ2-1): GAGVSQTPSNKVTEKGKYVELRCDPISGHTALYWYRQSLGQGPEFLIYFQGTGAADDSGLPNDRFFAVRPEGSVSTLKIQRTERGDSAVYLCASSPRTSGYNEQFFGPGTRLTVL.

In this sample, this clone turned up once. The V call is TRBV27, the J call TRBJ2-7; D perhaps matches TRBD1 (6 bases). The germline gives CDR1 MNHEY, CDR2 SMNVEV (reference sequence). This CDR3 is 13 amino acids long. V was cut by 5 bases and J by 3 bases, with 11 bases left in between. The CDR3, as DNA: TGTGCCAGCAGTCCATGGGACAACTACGAGCAGTACTTC. It is translated as CASSPWDNYEQYF.

This clone turned up a few times. This chain connects TRBV14 to TRBJ2-3; TRBD1 matches at 9 bases. Looked up from germline, CDR1 is SGHDN and CDR2 is FVKESK. V was pared by 0 bases and J by 0 bases, with 1 base of the junction left unmatched. The CDR3 loop spans 16 amino acids. This chain's CDR3 is CASSQEGQGSTDTQYF. CDR3 sequence (DNA): TGTGCCAGCAGCCAAGAAGGACAGGGGAGCACAGATACGCAGTATTTT.

The chain uses TRBV30 and TRBJ2-7; TRBD1 aligns across 7 bases. Trimming at V came to 2 bases and at J to 5 bases, leaving 6 bases not matched to a gene. Germline V gives CDR1 GTSNPN, CDR2 SVGIG (reference sequence). The CDR3 runs to 13 residues. CDR3 nucleotides: TGTGCCTGGAGTAACACAGGGGTAAACGAGCAGTACTTC. It specifies CAWSNTGVNEQYF.

The chain uses TRBV15 and TRBJ2-3; D remains ambiguous. The germline V gene encodes CDR1 LNHNV and CDR2 YYDKDF (reference sequence). Trimming took 5 bases from V and 6 from J, leaving 21 bases between them. The CDR3 is 16 residues long. This CDR3 reads CATSSSAPGPGDTQYF. The CDR3 nucleotides read TGTGCCACCAGCTCGAGTGCCCCCGGCCCCGGCGATACGCAGTATTTT.

This chain uses TRBV11-3 with TRBJ2-7; D is ambiguous. V was trimmed by 0 bases and J by 1 base, leaving 4 bases between them. The CDR3 is made up of 13 amino acids. CDR1 and CDR2 from the germline V gene are SGHNT and YENEEA. CDR3 sequence (DNA): TGTGCCAGCAGCTTAGACTTTTCCTACGAGCAGTACTTC. It encodes CASSLDFSYEQYF.

In this sample, this clone turned up once. CDR3: CAWEIGTGNEKLFF. The CDR3 DNA is TGTGCCTGGGAAATCGGGACAGGGAATGAAAAACTGTTTTTT. The chain carries TRBV30 and TRBJ1-4, with TRBD1 matching 9 bases. The CDR3 spans 14 residues. The J segment lost 5 bases and the V segment lost 5 bases, leaving 6 bases of the junction unmatched. CDR1 is GTSNPN, CDR2 SVGIG, per germline (reference sequence).

The chain recombines TRBV29-1 with TRBJ2-2, with D maybe TRBD1 (5 bases). CDR1 and CDR2 (germline): SQVTM, ANQGSEA. V was cut by 6 bases and J by 6 bases, with 17 bases left in between. The CDR3 is 14 amino acids. CDR3 loop: CSVRTRMSSGELFF. In DNA, the CDR3 is TGCAGCGTCCGGACACGGATGAGCTCCGGGGAGCTGTTTTTT.